These T cell receptor beta chains were read from a single sample in a study of control samples from healthy donors and cancer patients. TCRdb's table, derived via immunoSEQ multiplex PCR, lists solely in-frame clones and lacks some. The sample lists 130,000 or so clones, around nine tenths seen once, with about 3.4% in the top ten. The sequenced sample consisted of blood. The origin of the receptors is a man aged 50-59 years in good health. CDR3s include the opening cysteine and the closing phenylalanine or tryptophan. D genes are given only for firm matches. Size tells how often a clone was seen (once, few, many) or the class of an expanded clone, and some rows leave it out.

TRBJ2-7 | . | . | TRBV30 | 12 | TGTGCCTGGAGTCACGTAACCTACGAGCAGTACTTC | CAWSHVTYEQYF
TRBJ2-5 | . | . | TRBV19 | 15 | TGTGCCAGTACCAGTGGTGGGAAGCAGTTGGAGACCCAGTACTTC | CASTSGGKQLETQYF
TRBJ1-4 | once | . | TRBV20-1 | 13 | TGCAGTGCTAGTGGCCAGGGAAATGAAAAACTGTTTTTT | CSASGQGNEKLFF
TRBJ2-3 | . | TRBD2 | TRBV5-6 | 14 | TGTGCCAGCAGCTGGGCTAGCGGGGCCGACACGCAGTATTTT | CASSWASGADTQYF
TRBJ1-5 | . | . | TRBV10-1 | 15 | TGCGCCAGCAGCGCAGGTGGGAAGAGCAATCAGCCCCAGCATTTT | CASSAGGKSNQPQHF
TRBJ2-3 | . | . | TRBV24-1 | 14 | TGTGCCACCAGTGATTATCAGGGTGCAGATACGCAGTATTTT | CATSDYQGADTQYF
TRBJ1-2 | . | TRBD1 | TRBV11-2 | 12 | TGTGCCAGCAGCCAGGGGGCAATCGGCTACACCTTC | CASSQGAIGYTF
TRBJ1-1 | . | . | TRBV6-6 | 15 | TGTGCCAGCAGTCTTATTACTTCAGCGAACACTGAAGCTTTCTTT | CASSLITSANTEAFF
TRBJ1-6 | . | . | TRBV5-1 | 13 | TGCGCCAGCAGGAGTGGTGGAGATTCACCCCTCCACTTT | CASRSGGDSPLHF
TRBJ1-1 | . | . | TRBV2 | 12 | TGTGCCAGCAGACGACAAGGCATAGAAGCTTTCTTT | CASRRQGIEAFF
TRBJ2-5 | . | . | TRBV11-2 | 15 | TGTGCCAGCGGATCCCTTACGGGACCAGGAGAGACCCAGTACTTC | CASGSLTGPGETQYF
TRBJ2-3 | . | TRBD1 | TRBV5-1 | 13 | TGCGCCAGCAGCTCGGGACAGACAGATACGCAGTATTTT | CASSSGQTDTQYF
TRBJ2-2 | once | . | TRBV7-3 | 14 | TGTGCCAGCAGCGTTAACAGGGACACCGGGGAGCTGTTTTTT | CASSVNRDTGELFF
TRBJ2-7 | . | TRBD1 | TRBV7-9 | 15 | TGTGCCAGCAGTTCGGACAGGGGGAGCTCCTACGAGCAGTACTTC | CASSSDRGSSYEQYF
TRBJ1-1 | once | . | TRBV3-1/TRBV3-2 | 14 | TGTGCCAGCAGCCATCGGACAGTGAACACTGAAGCTTTCTTT | CASSHRTVNTEAFF
TRBJ1-2 | once | TRBD1 | TRBV5-6 | 17 | TGTGCCAGCAGCTTAGATCCAATCGGACAGGGAGGCTATGGCTACACCTTC | CASSLDPIGQGGYGYTF
TRBJ1-6 | . | . | TRBV3-1/TRBV3-2 | 15 | TGTGCCAGCAGCCAAGCGCCGAGGGGTCAATCACCCCTCCACTTT | CASSQAPRGQSPLHF
TRBJ1-5 | . | . | TRBV19 | 13 | TGTGCCAGTAGTATTTGGGGAAGTCAGCCCCAGCATTTT | CASSIWGSQPQHF
TRBJ1-4 | . | TRBD1 | TRBV3-1/TRBV3-2 | 12 | TGTGCCAGCAGCACTCGACAGGGGAGACTGTTTTTT | CASSTRQGRLFF
TRBJ2-7 | . | . | TRBV29-1 | 14 | TGCAGCGTTGAAGGCGGTGGACTGCCCTACGAGCAGTACTTC | CSVEGGGLPYEQYF
TRBJ2-7 | . | . | TRBV7-8 | 11 | TGTGCCAGCAGCTTGTCCGGCGAGCAGTACTTC | CASSLSGEQYF
TRBJ2-5 | . | . | TRBV27 | 15 | TGTGCCAGCAGCCTTTCAAGTCCACCTCAAGAGACCCAGTACTTC | CASSLSSPPQETQYF
TRBJ2-5 | . | TRBD1 | TRBV5-1 | 13 | TGCGCCAGCAGCCAAGGGACAGTTGAGACCCAGTACTTC | CASSQGTVETQYF
TRBJ2-6 | . | . | TRBV18 | 16 | TGTGCCAGCACCCCCCCAGGGGCCTCTGGGGCCAACGTCCTGACTTTC | CASTPPGASGANVLTF
TRBJ2-7 | once | TRBD1 | TRBV4-2 | 16 | TGTGCCAGCAGCCAAGCCGACGGACAGGGGGCATACGAGCAGTACTTC | CASSQADGQGAYEQYF
TRBJ2-5 | once | . | TRBV30 | 14 | TGTGCCTGGAGTGTCTGGGGCAGGCAAGAGACCCAGTACTTC | CAWSVWGRQETQYF
TRBJ2-3 | . | TRBD2 | TRBV2 | 16 | TGTGCCAGCAGCTTGGCGGGACTACCCACCACAGATACGCAGTATTTT | CASSLAGLPTTDTQYF
TRBJ1-5 | . | . | TRBV10-2 | 14 | TGCGCCAGCAGTGATTTTAATCGGGAGCAGCCCCAGCATTTT | CASSDFNREQPQHF
TRBJ1-5 | . | TRBD1 | TRBV2 | 15 | TGTGCCAGCAGACAACGGACAGGGAAATATCAGCCCCAGCATTTT | CASRQRTGKYQPQHF
TRBJ1-4 | . | . | TRBV24-1 | 16 | TGTGCCACCAGTGATTCCAGGGATCTCGCTAATGAAAAACTGTTTTTT | CATSDSRDLANEKLFF
TRBJ2-7 | . | TRBD1 | TRBV28 | 14 | TGTGCCAGCAGTTCGCCGGACAGGGAGGAAGAGCAGTACTTC | CASSSPDREEEQYF
TRBJ1-2 | . | . | TRBV9 | 15 | TGTGCCAGCAGCGCCCACCAATCAGGGATGGATGGCTACACCTTC | CASSAHQSGMDGYTF
TRBJ1-1 | . | . | TRBV6-5 | 11 | TGTGCCAGCCTCAGGGGCACTGAAGCTTTCTTT | CASLRGTEAFF
TRBJ1-2 | few | TRBD1 | TRBV6-1 | 17 | TGTGCCAGCAGCGAAAAGGGATGGGGACAGGGGGCCTATGGCTACACCTTC | CASSEKGWGQGAYGYTF
TRBJ2-3 | . | . | TRBV2 | 15 | TGTGCCAGCAGTGAATTTGGCGGGGGCACAGATACGCAGTATTTT | CASSEFGGGTDTQYF
TRBJ2-4 | . | TRBD1 | TRBV9 | 15 | TGTGCCAGCAGCGTAGATGGACAGGGGGTAAACATTCAGTACTTC | CASSVDGQGVNIQYF
TRBJ1-1 | . | . | TRBV19 | 16 | TGTGCCAGTAGTAATACTACTCGCCGAGGGAACACTGAAGCTTTCTTT | CASSNTTRRGNTEAFF
TRBJ1-2 | . | . | TRBV19 | 14 | TGTGCCAGTACCCCGGGGCAGGGTCGCGACGGCTACACCTTC | CASTPGQGRDGYTF
TRBJ2-1 | . | . | TRBV5-6 | 15 | TGTGCCAGCAGCTCTTCGGGGGGCTCGTACAATGAGCAGTTCTTC | CASSSSGGSYNEQFF
TRBJ2-5 | . | . | TRBV7-2 | 16 | TGTGCCAGCAGCTTAGAAGGGGTGGCCTCTCAAGAGACCCAGTACTTC | CASSLEGVASQETQYF
TRBJ2-5 | . | . | TRBV18 | 16 | TGTGCCAGCTCACCAAGGCGTCTGGACGGCGCCGAGATCCAGTACTTC | CASSPRRLDGAEIQYF
TRBJ2-7 | . | . | TRBV6-5 | 12 | TGTGCCAGTTTCAATCCCGGGTACGAGCAGTACTTC | CASFNPGYEQYF
TRBJ1-2 | . | . | TRBV27 | 17 | TGTGCCAGCAGTTCGAGGATGCTAGTCGGGTCTAACTATGGCTACACCTTC | CASSSRMLVGSNYGYTF
TRBJ1-6 | . | TRBD1 | TRBV19 | 15 | TGTGCCAGTAGAGCCGGGACAGGGGGCTACTCACCCCTCCACTTT | CASRAGTGGYSPLHF
TRBJ2-2 | . | TRBD1 | TRBV11-2 | 16 | TGTGCCAGCAGCTGGGGGTGGGACAGGGACACCGGGGAGCTGTTTTTT | CASSWGWDRDTGELFF
TRBJ1-5 | . | TRBD1 | TRBV27 | 15 | TGTGCCAGCAGTCCCAGACAGGGGAGTCATCAGCCCCAGCATTTT | CASSPRQGSHQPQHF
TRBJ1-3 | . | TRBD1 | TRBV15 | 14 | TGTGCCACCAGCAGAGGAAGGACAGGCAACACCATATATTTT | CATSRGRTGNTIYF
TRBJ1-1 | . | . | TRBV2 | 13 | TGTGCCAGCAGTGTGGCAGGGGACACTGAAGCTTTCTTT | CASSVAGDTEAFF
TRBJ1-2 | . | . | TRBV28 | 15 | TGTGCCAGCAGTTTAAACCCCTTGTGGCCGTATGGCTACACCTTC | CASSLNPLWPYGYTF
TRBJ2-4 | . | . | TRBV7-2 | 13 | TGTGCCAGCAGCTTTGGAGGGGAAAACATTCAGTACTTC | CASSFGGENIQYF
TRBJ1-5 | . | TRBD1 | TRBV27 | 14 | TGTGCCAGCAGTAGGACAGGCGCCGATCAGCCCCAGCATTTT | CASSRTGADQPQHF
TRBJ2-3 | . | TRBD2 | TRBV23-1 | 18 | TGCGCCAGCAGTCAATCAAGATTGACTAGCGGGGAGACAGATACGCAGTATTTT | CASSQSRLTSGETDTQYF